This T cell receptor beta chain was profiled in a study of blood T cell repertoires in COVID-19. Overall study: Spain, Italy and the United States supplied samples that represented acute and convalescent COVID-19.

This CDR3 comprises 14 residues. In germline, CDR1 is MNHEY, CDR2 SVGAGI. The V and J ends lost 6 bases and 1 base, in that order; junction bases with no gene match: 3. Methods used by the authors: Amplified reference gene primers provided the basis for estimating nucleated cell counts. Method: immunoSEQ multiplex PCR; TCRdb's copy keeps in-frame clones and lacks some. V and J calls and clone size are given by that table; D and trimming were obtained from the DNA. This sample carries about 350,000 clones, about 90% of them seen once, and the ten largest clones take roughly 3.5%. J is TRBJ2-3 and V is TRBV6-5; 8 bases agree with TRBD2. The clonotype comes from a woman under 30 who had recovered from COVID-19. Sequencing used peripheral blood. The CDR3 DNA sequence: TGTGCCAGCAGCCTAGCGGGCCGCACAGATACGCAGTATTTT. Protein: CASSLAGRTDTQYF.